One T cell receptor beta chain is described in this entry. There are many counts of this clonotype. This receptor's antigen is unknown. There are no base qualities to consult, and no much larger clone falls within one base. This entry comes from a study of regulatory T cells in long-lasting Graves disease (dated by TCRdb to the early 2020s). Study-wide context: In the newly diagnosed Graves' disease group, patients had been taking antithyroid drugs for less than 3 months. This study used TCR sequencing and RNA sequencing of peripheral blood to compare persistent Graves' disease patients against newly diagnosed Graves' disease patients. The study was registered as a clinical trial and conducted in China. A total of about 33 samples underwent TCR sequencing, from about 13 patients with persistent Graves' disease and approximately 20 patients with newly diagnosed Graves' disease. Study-wide findings and limitations: Patients with persistent disease shared more public clonotypes (fewer than 3,000) than newly diagnosed patients did (about 1,000). Preferential use of TRBV28, TRBJ1-2 and TRBJ2-5 was observed in persistent disease, whereas TRBV20-1 and TRBJ2-1 were favored in newly diagnosed disease. Sequencing and analysis were limited to the TCR beta chain. Only peripheral blood was studied, because thyroid tissue, the primary lesion, was inaccessible. Persistent Graves' disease patients showed lower TCR Shannon entropy and fewer highly expanded clones than newly diagnosed patients, suggesting clonal expansion. The authors acknowledged the small sample size as a limitation that may reduce accuracy.

The sample's time point, from its label and the paper: newly diagnosed GD, antithyroid drugs for less than 3 months. For both TCR sequencing and RNA sequencing, RNA was extracted from PBMCs in TRIzol. The diagnosis of Graves' disease followed American Thyroid Association guidelines. Recruitment of patients was carried out at an endocrinology department in Xi'an, China. From each patient, nine milliliters of peripheral blood was collected into an EDTA anticoagulant tube. Ficoll Paque Plus density gradient separation was used to isolate PBMCs, and no further T cell sorting was done. RNA quality was checked with an Agilent 2100 Bioanalyzer and agarose gel, and concentration with a NanoDrop 2000. The germline V gene specifies SGHAT as CDR1 and FQNNGV as CDR2. From its cysteine to its phenylalanine, the CDR3 spans 14 amino acids. Of the read, only the CDR3 DNA is kept; its 42 bases are in frame from base 1. Trimming takes 6 bases from V and 2 bases from J, and the germline ends sit 11 bases apart.

The library was prepared using multiplex PCR. For sequencing, an Illumina HiSeq 4000 was employed. CDR3 regions were amplified by Arm-PCR with iRepertoire HTBI primers to construct TCR beta libraries. Before sequencing, the PCR products underwent gel purification. Turning to the authors' computational methods: Across samples, about 64 TRBV and 13 to 15 TRBJ segments were identified and used for gene usage analysis of CDR3 amino acid clonotypes. COPE and FqMerger were used to merge filtered high-quality paired reads into contigs. BLAST was used to align contigs to the IMGT TRBV, TRBD and TRBJ reference genes, and CDR3 was defined following IMGT. Any clonotype with a frequency above 0.1% was classified as a highly expanded clone. Shannon entropy was used to measure repertoire diversity, and the Gini coefficient was used to measure V-J evenness. A clonotype was considered public if more than one individual shared it. TCRdb reanalyzed the raw reads on its own, using fastp at Q25 for trimming and MiXCR for clone calling, and kept in-frame beta chains. When rows share a CDR3 protein, they turn into one entry using the most common DNA and genes. It is TCRdb's table, rather than the study itself, that gives the V and J calls and clone size. The sample table lists about 400,000 distinct CDR3 sequences, roughly 15% of them with a count of one. Clones ranked in the top ten supply about 20% of the sample.

Recombination joined TRBV11-2 with TRBJ1-5, with no reliable assignment of the D segment. The starting material was peripheral blood mononuclear cells (PBMCs), obtained at new diagnosis, from a patient treated with antithyroid drugs. The TCR comes from a female donor with Graves disease. The DNA sequence reads TGTGCCAGCAGTCCCCCCGCCGGCAATCAGCCCCAGCATTTT. Its product reads: CASSPPAGNQPQHF.